A single sample gave rise to the 18 T cell receptor beta chains below, sequenced in a study of technical replicates of blood from a few donors. Method: immunoSEQ multiplex PCR; TCRdb's copy keeps in-frame clones and lacks some. The sample records around 98,000 clones, roughly 95% being singletons. The specimen was T cells isolated from PBMCs. These receptors were taken from a human donor in good health.

J is TRBJ2-4 and V is TRBV19, with D perhaps TRBD1 (6 bases). The CDR3 contains 13 residues. The germline V gene encodes CDR1 LNHDA and CDR2 SQIVND (reference sequence). The V end was cut by 8 bases, the J end by 1 base, with 9 bases between. The CDR3 reads CASQGLAKNIQYF. CDR3 DNA sequence: TGTGCCAGTCAGGGGTTGGCCAAAAACATTCAGTACTTC.

As DNA, the CDR3 is TGCGCCAGCAGCTTGGGGGACTACATGAACACTGAAGCTTTCTTT. Its translation is CASSLGDYMNTEAFF. This chain joins TRBV5-1 and TRBJ1-1, with TRBD1 as a possible D gene (5 bases). CDR1 is SGHRS and CDR2 is YFSETQ in the germline V gene. Trimming removed 0 bases at V and 0 bases at J, with 9 bases between. The CDR3 has 15 amino acids.

This chain joins TRBV25-1 and TRBJ1-4, with D unresolved. This CDR3 has 15 amino acids. From germline, CDR1 is MGHDK and CDR2 SYGVNS. V dropped 3 bases and J dropped 5 bases, with 13 bases sitting between them. CDR3: CASSDGGRYNEKLFF. The CDR3 nucleotides are TGTGCCAGCAGTGATGGAGGGAGATACAATGAAAAACTGTTTTTT.

The genes are TRBV11-2 and TRBJ2-7, with unresolved D. Between the trimmed V and J ends, which lost 2 bases and 0 bases, there was a span of 5 bases. The CDR3 sequence is 13 residues long. The V gene's germline CDR1 is SGHAT and CDR2 FQNNGV. The CDR3 DNA sequence: TGTGCCAGCAGCTTACACGGCTCCTACGAGCAGTACTTC. It is translated as CASSLHGSYEQYF.

The rearrangement joins TRBV5-1 to TRBJ1-2; D ambiguous. V lost 0 bases and J lost 4, with 7 bases in between. The V gene's germline CDR1 is SGHRS and CDR2 YFSETQ. This CDR3 spans 13 amino acids. The CDR3 region has the DNA TGCGCCAGCAGCTTGGTGTCTCCCTATGGCTACACCTTC. The encoded protein is CASSLVSPYGYTF.

The rearrangement joins TRBV6-1 to TRBJ1-3; perhaps TRBD1 as D (5 bases). The CDR3 is 15 amino acids. From germline, CDR1 is MNHNS and CDR2 SASEGT. V was trimmed by 1 base and J by 0 bases, leaving 7 bases between them. DNA for the CDR3: TGTGCCAGCAGTGAAGAGGGGTCCTCTGGAAACACCATATATTTT. It encodes CASSEEGSSGNTIYF.

Comment on this clone: Within the sample, other DNA sequences also encode this same CDR3. This chain joins TRBV6-5 and TRBJ1-2; 7 bases match TRBD1. V shed 5 bases and J 6 bases; nucleotides not matched to a gene: 9. The CDR3 spans 14 residues. Per germline, CDR1 MNHEY and CDR2 SVGAGI. CDR3 in DNA: TGTGCCAGCAGTCTCCGGACAGGATATAATGGCTACACCTTC. Translating gives CASSLRTGYNGYTF.

The chain joins TRBV21-1 to TRBJ1-4; TRBD1 is taken as the D call from the table, unchecked against the DNA. TRBV21-1 is noted as a pseudogene. CDR3 size: 15 residues. Written as DNA, the CDR3 is TGTGCCAGCAGCAAAGGGGACAGGGATAATGAAAAACTGTTTTTT. Translated, it gives CASSKGDRDNEKLFF.

CDR3 DNA: TGTGCCTGGAGTTTGGACATCACCACCCCCTATAATTCACCCCTCCACTTT. As protein: CAWSLDITTPYNSPLHF. The rearrangement joins TRBV30 to TRBJ1-6, with D possibly TRBD1 on 5 matching bases. Per germline, CDR1 GTSNPN and CDR2 SVGIG (reference sequence). This CDR3 is built from 17 residues. Trimming left V 2 bases short and J 2 bases short, with 16 bases between.

The CDR3 sequence is CASSFDWAGRRETQYF. For the CDR3, the DNA is TGTGCCAGCAGCTTTGATTGGGCAGGGCGGCGAGAGACCCAGTACTTC. This sequence joins TRBV11-2 and TRBJ2-5, with D tentatively TRBD1 (5 bases). Germline V gene sequence: CDR1 SGHAT, CDR2 FQNNGV. The germline V and J ends were trimmed by 3 bases and 4 bases, with 18 bases remaining between them. The CDR3 consists of 16 residues.

The chain employs TRBV7-8 and TRBJ2-7; TRBD2 matches 10 bases. The CDR3 has 15 residues. Germline CDR1 and CDR2: SGHVS and FQNEAQ. Losses at the gene ends were 1 base for V and 2 bases for J; bases not matched to a gene: 2. CDR3 protein: CASSLGTSGTYEQYF. The DNA of the CDR3 is TGTGCCAGCAGCTTAGGGACTAGCGGAACCTACGAGCAGTACTTC.

The genes are TRBV7-8 and TRBJ2-1; TRBD2 aligns across 9 bases. V shed 1 base and J 9 bases; nucleotides not matched to a gene: 16. CDR3 size: 18 residues. CDR1 is SGHVS, CDR2 FQNEAQ, per germline. Written as DNA, the CDR3 is TGTGCCAGCAGCTTAGAGGGTTGGGTAGCGGGAGAACCTAGTGAGCAGTTCTTC. Amino acid sequence: CASSLEGWVAGEPSEQFF. The full variable domain, with the rest looked up from reference TRBV7-8 and TRBJ2-1, is GAGVSQSPRYKVAKRGQDVALRCDPISGHVSLFWYQQALGQGPEFLTYFQNEAQLDKSGLPSDRFFAERPEGSVSTLKIQRTQQEDSAVYLCASSLEGWVAGEPSEQFFGPGTRLTVL.

V gene TRBV23-1 combines with J gene TRBJ2-3; weak D call: TRBD1 (6 bases). TRBV23-1 counts as an open reading frame of uncertain function. CDR3 size: 15 residues. V was cut by 0 bases and J by 8 bases, with 15 bases left in between. CDR3 nucleotides: TGCGCCAGCAGTCAATCGGACAGCGACGAGGGTACGCAGTATTTT. As protein: CASSQSDSDEGTQYF.

The chain carries TRBV11-2 and TRBJ2-1, with 13 bases fitting TRBD2. Germline V CDR1 and CDR2: SGHAT, FQNNGV. With 1 base clipped from V and 12 bases from J, the junction kept 15 bases outside the gene matches. The CDR3 totals 18 residues. CDR3 sequence: CASSLAYSGTSGMIGQFF. CDR3 bases: TGTGCCAGCAGCTTAGCCTACAGTGGGACTAGCGGGATGATTGGGCAGTTCTTC.

The V and J genes are TRBV6-5 and TRBJ2-6; maybe TRBD1 (6 bases). This CDR3 comprises 14 residues. CDR1 is MNHEY, CDR2 SVGAGI, per germline. V gave up 6 bases and J gave up 2 bases, with 8 bases separating them. This chain's CDR3 is CASRRGTGANVLTF. CDR3 bases: TGTGCCAGCAGAAGGGGGACTGGGGCCAACGTCCTGACTTTC.

The V gene is TRBV7-9, the J gene TRBJ2-7, with D perhaps matching TRBD1 (6 bases). The V gene lost 3 bases and the J gene lost 5 bases, with 8 bases spanning the gap. The length of the CDR3 is 12 residues. CDR1 SEHNR and CDR2 FQNEAQ come from the germline V gene (reference sequence). The CDR3 nucleotides read TGTGCCAGCAGCTTTAACAGGGACGAGCAGTACTTC. It encodes CASSFNRDEQYF.

The chain carries TRBV11-1 and TRBJ1-4; 7 nucleotides agree with TRBD1. J was trimmed by 8 bases and V by 1 base; bases with no gene match: 1. This CDR3 region has 13 residues. CDR1 SGHAT and CDR2 FQDESV come from the germline V gene (reference sequence). CDR3 region: CASSLGTGEKLFF. The CDR3 DNA sequence: TGTGCCAGCAGCTTAGGGACAGGAGAAAAACTGTTTTTT.

The rearrangement uses TRBV28 and TRBJ2-7; D ambiguous. The CDR3 loop spans 12 amino acids. V was shortened by 2 bases and J by 3 bases, with 5 bases between the two germline ends. In germline, CDR1 is MDHEN, CDR2 SYDVKM. The CDR3 reads CASSLLYYEQYF. Here the CDR3 DNA reads TGTGCCAGCAGTTTACTCTACTACGAGCAGTACTTC.